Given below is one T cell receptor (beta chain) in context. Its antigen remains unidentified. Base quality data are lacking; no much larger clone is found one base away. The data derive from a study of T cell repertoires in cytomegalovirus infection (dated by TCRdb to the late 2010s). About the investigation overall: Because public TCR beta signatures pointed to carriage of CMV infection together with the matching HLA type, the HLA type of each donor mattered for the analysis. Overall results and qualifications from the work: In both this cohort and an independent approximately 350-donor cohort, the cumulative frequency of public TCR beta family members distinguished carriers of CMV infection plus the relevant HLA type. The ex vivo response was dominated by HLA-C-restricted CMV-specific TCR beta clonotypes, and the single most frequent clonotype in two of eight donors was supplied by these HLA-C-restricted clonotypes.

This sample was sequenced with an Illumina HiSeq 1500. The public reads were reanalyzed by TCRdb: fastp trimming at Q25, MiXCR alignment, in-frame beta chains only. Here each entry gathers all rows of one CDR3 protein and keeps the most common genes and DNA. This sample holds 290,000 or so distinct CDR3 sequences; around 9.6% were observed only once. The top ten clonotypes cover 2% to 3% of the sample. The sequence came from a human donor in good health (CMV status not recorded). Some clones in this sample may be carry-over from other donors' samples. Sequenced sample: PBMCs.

The DNA reads TGTGCCAGCAGTACTTCAGGGGATGGCTACACCTTC. It encodes CASSTSGDGYTF. The sequence links TRBV6-1 to TRBJ1-2; 6 matching bases give a weak D call of TRBD1. The CDR3 has 12 amino acids, counting the end cysteine and phenylalanine. The sequence is cut down to CDR3 DNA, 36 bases in frame from base 1. The germline V gene sets CDR1 to MNHNS and CDR2 to SASEGT. The V and J ends are trimmed by 5 bases and 6 bases, leaving 10 bases between them.